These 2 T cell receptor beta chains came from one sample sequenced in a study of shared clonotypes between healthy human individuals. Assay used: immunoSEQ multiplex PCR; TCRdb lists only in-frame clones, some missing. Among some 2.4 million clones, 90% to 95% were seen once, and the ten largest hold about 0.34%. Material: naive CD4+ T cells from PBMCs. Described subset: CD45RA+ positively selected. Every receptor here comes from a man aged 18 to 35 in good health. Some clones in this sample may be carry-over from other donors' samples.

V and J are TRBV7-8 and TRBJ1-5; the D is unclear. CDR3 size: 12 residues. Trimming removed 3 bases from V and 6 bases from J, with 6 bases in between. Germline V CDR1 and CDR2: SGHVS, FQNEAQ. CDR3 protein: CASSFPGQPQHF. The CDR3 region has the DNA TGTGCCAGCAGCTTCCCAGGTCAGCCCCAGCATTTT.

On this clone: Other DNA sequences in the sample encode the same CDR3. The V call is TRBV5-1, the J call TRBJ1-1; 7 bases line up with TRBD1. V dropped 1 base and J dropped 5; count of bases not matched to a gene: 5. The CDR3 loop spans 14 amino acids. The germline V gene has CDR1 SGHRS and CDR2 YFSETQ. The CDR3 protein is CASSLLTGNTEAFF. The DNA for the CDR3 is TGCGCCAGCAGCTTGCTGACAGGGAATACTGAAGCTTTCTTT.